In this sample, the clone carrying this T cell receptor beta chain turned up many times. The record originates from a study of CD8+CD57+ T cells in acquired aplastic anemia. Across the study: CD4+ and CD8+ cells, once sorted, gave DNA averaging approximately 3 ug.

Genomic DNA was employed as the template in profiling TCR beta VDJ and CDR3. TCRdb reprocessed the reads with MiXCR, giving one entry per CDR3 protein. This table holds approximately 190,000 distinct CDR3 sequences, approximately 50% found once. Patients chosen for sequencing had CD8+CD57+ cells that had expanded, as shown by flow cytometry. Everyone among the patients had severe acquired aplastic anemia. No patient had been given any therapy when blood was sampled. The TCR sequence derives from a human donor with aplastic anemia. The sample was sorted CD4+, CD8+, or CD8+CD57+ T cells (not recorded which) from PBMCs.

CDR3 region: CASSYTAGGTQHF. The CDR3 nucleotides are TGTGCCAGCAGTTACACGGCTGGAGGGACCCAGCATTTT. This sequence joins TRBV2 and TRBJ1-5; no clear D. The CDR3 runs 13 residues. The germline V gene has CDR1 SNHLY and CDR2 FYNNEI. V was trimmed by 5 bases and J by 11 bases, leaving 16 bases between them.